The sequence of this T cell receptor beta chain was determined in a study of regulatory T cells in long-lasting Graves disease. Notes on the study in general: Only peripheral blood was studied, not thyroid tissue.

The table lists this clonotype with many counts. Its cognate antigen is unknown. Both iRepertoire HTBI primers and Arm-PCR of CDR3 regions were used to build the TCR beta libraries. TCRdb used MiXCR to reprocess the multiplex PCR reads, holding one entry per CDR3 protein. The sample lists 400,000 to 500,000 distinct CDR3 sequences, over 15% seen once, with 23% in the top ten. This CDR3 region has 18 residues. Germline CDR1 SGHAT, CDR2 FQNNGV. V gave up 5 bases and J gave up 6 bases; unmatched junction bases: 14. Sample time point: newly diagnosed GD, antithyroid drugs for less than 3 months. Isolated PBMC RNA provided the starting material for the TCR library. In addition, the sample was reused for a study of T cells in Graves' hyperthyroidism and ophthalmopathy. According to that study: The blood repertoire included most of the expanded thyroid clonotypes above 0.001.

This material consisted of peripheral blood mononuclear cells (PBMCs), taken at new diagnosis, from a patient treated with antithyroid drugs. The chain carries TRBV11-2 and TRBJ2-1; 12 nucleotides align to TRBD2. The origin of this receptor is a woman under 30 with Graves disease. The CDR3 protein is CASSARSSGRALGNEQFF. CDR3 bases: TGTGCCAGCAGCGCGCGATCTAGCGGGAGGGCCTTAGGCAATGAGCAGTTCTTC.